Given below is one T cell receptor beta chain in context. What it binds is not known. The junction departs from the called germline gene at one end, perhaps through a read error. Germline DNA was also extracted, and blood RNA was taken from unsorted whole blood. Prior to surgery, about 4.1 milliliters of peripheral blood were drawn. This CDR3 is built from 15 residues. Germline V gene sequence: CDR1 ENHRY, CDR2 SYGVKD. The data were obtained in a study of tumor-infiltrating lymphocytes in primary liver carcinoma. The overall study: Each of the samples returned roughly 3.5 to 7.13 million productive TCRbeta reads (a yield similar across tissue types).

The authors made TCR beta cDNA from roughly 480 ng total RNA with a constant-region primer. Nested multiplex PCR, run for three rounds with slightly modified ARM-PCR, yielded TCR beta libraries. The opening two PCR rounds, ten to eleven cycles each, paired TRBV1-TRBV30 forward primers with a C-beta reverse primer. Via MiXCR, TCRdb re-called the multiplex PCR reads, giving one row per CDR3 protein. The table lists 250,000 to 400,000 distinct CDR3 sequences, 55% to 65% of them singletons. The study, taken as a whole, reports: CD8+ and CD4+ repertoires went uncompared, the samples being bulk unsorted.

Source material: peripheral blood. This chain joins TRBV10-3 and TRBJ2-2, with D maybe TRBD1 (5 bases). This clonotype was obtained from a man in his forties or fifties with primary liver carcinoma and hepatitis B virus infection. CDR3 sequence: CAISGATENTGELFF. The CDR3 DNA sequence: TGTGCCATCAGTGGTGCGACAGAGAACACCGGAGAGCTGTTTTTT.